A selection of T cell receptor beta chains follows, all from one sample in a study of control samples from healthy donors and cancer patients. Clones were sequenced by immunoSEQ multiplex PCR, and TCRdb holds only the in-frame ones, with some missing. The table lists around 170,000 clones, 92% of them singletons, with about 0.73% in the top ten. Sequenced: blood. These receptors came from a woman younger than 45 in good health. CDR3s include the opening cysteine and the closing phenylalanine or tryptophan. A D gene is named only where the DNA matches it firmly. Only part of the rows carry a size: once, few, many, or a class if the clone is expanded.

TRBV27	NA	NA	TRBJ2-2	CASSPANTGELFF	TGTGCCAGCAGTCCCGCGAACACCGGGGAGCTGTTTTTT
TRBV5-4	TRBD2	NA	TRBJ2-2	CASSISGRGGGELFF	TGTGCCAGCAGCATTAGCGGGAGGGGGGGCGGGGAGCTGTTTTTT
TRBV27	NA	once	TRBJ1-2	CASSPRANYGYTF	TGTGCCAGCAGTCCCAGGGCAAACTATGGCTACACCTTC
TRBV2	NA	NA	TRBJ2-2	CASKDSLNTGELFF	TGTGCCAGCAAGGACTCATTGAACACCGGGGAGCTGTTTTTT
TRBV6-5	NA	NA	TRBJ1-1	CASTTGATEAFF	TGTGCCAGCACCACCGGGGCGACTGAAGCTTTCTTT
TRBV29-1	NA	NA	TRBJ1-1	CSVKGVRDLNTEAFF	TGCAGCGTTAAGGGGGTGAGGGACCTGAACACTGAAGCTTTCTTT
TRBV19	NA	few	TRBJ1-4	CASSISSTDNEKLFF	TGTGCCAGTAGTATTTCTTCGACAGATAATGAAAAACTGTTTTTT
TRBV2	TRBD1	NA	TRBJ1-3	CASTVDRVGDTIYF	TGTGCCAGCACCGTCGACAGGGTAGGGGACACCATATATTTT
TRBV28	TRBD1	NA	TRBJ2-7	CASSPSLGTGGYEQYF	TGTGCCAGCAGTCCGTCCCTCGGGACAGGAGGCTACGAGCAGTACTTC
TRBV7-3	TRBD1	once	TRBJ1-1	CASSSTGTENTEAFF	TGTGCCAGCAGCTCGACAGGGACGGAGAACACTGAAGCTTTCTTT
TRBV7-9	TRBD2	NA	TRBJ2-1	CASRSAGTSVNEQFF	TGTGCCAGCAGAAGTGCCGGGACTAGCGTTAATGAGCAGTTCTTC
TRBV20-1	NA	NA	TRBJ2-7	CSAREDSEQYF	TGCAGTGCTAGAGAGGACAGCGAGCAGTACTTC
TRBV12-3/TRBV12-4	TRBD2	NA	TRBJ2-3	CASRTTSPDTQYF	TGTGCCAGCAGAACGACTAGCCCAGATACGCAGTATTTT
TRBV30	NA	NA	TRBJ2-7	CACEWTSYEQYF	TGTGCCTGTGAATGGACTTCCTACGAGCAGTACTTC
TRBV7-9	NA	NA	TRBJ2-2	CASSLGAGAETGELFF	TGTGCCAGCAGCTTAGGGGCGGGCGCGGAGACCGGGGAGCTGTTTTTT
TRBV6-5	TRBD1	NA	TRBJ2-7	CASGLGQGHEQYF	TGTGCCAGTGGCCTGGGACAGGGTCACGAGCAGTACTTC
TRBV18	NA	NA	TRBJ2-3	CASSPSTTGTDTQYF	TGTGCCAGCTCACCATCGACGACCGGCACAGATACGCAGTATTTT
TRBV28	NA	NA	TRBJ2-2	CASNVGTPGKANTGELFF	TGTGCCAGCAACGTAGGGACACCGGGAAAGGCGAACACCGGGGAGCTGTTTTTT
TRBV14	NA	NA	TRBJ1-2	CASSPIQAGLVGYTF	TGTGCCAGCAGCCCAATACAGGCTGGCTTGGTTGGCTACACCTTC
TRBV6-2/TRBV6-3	NA	once	TRBJ1-5	CASSYGQGMWQPQHF	TGTGCCAGCAGTTATGGGCAGGGGATGTGGCAGCCCCAGCATTTT
TRBV6-1	TRBD2	NA	TRBJ2-2	CAGSEGGTSGMNTGELFF	TGTGCCGGCAGTGAAGGTGGGACTAGCGGGATGAACACCGGGGAGCTGTTTTTT
TRBV5-8	TRBD1	NA	TRBJ2-7	CASSALNPTSGTGAYEQYF	TGTGCCAGCAGCGCACTAAACCCGACCTCCGGGACAGGGGCTTACGAGCAGTACTTC
TRBV7-3	TRBD2	NA	TRBJ2-1	CASSATGTSGNEQFF	TGTGCCAGCAGCGCGACCGGGACTAGCGGGAATGAGCAGTTCTTC